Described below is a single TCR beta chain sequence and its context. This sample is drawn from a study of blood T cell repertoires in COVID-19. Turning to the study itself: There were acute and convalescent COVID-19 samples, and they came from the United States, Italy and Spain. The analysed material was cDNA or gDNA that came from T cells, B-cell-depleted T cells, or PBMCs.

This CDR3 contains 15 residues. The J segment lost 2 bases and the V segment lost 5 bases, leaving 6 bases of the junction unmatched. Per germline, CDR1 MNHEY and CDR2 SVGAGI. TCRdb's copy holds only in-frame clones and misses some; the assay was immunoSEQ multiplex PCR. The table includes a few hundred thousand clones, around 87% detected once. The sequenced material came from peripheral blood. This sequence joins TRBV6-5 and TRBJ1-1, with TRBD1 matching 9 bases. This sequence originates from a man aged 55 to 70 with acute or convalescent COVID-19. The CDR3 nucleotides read TGTGCCAGCAGTCCCGGACAGGGGTCAAACACTGAAGCTTTCTTT. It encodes CASSPGQGSNTEAFF.